The following is a TCR beta chain sequence with its context. The target antigen is unknown. The germline V gene has CDR1 MNHNS and CDR2 SASEGT. The CDR3 sequence is 14 residues long. The V gene lost 6 bases and the J gene lost 3 bases, with 13 bases spanning the gap. The entry originates in a study of cytomegalovirus exposure and HLA in healthy donors. Use of 60 Vbeta and 13 Jbeta primers characterized the PCR. Profiling relied on immunoSEQ multiplex PCR, and the TCRdb table lists in-frame clones only, not all of them. Of 150,000 to 200,000 clones in the sample, around 76% are singletons; the top ten hold about 2.5%. The study, taken as a whole, reports: A later analysis linked 16,951 TCR beta sequences to HLA alleles at 0.05 false discovery rate. The study recorded some 160 TCR beta chains that were cytomegalovirus-associated. TCR association rates varied by HLA locus in a later analysis, with DRB1 highest and HLA-C lowest. TCR beta V- and J-gene trimming, according to a later analysis, was linked to a missense DCLRE1C variant.

The source of this sequence is a young woman in good health and CMV-seropositive. Source material: PBMCs. The chain combines TRBV6-1 with TRBJ2-3; TRBD1 is a possible D gene (6 bases). The CDR3 DNA reads as TGTGCCAGCAGCCCGACAGGTTCGACAGATACGCAGTATTTT. Protein product: CASSPTGSTDTQYF.